This T cell receptor (beta chain) is from a study of cytomegalovirus exposure and HLA in healthy donors. General study points: Accurate HLA-A and HLA-B prediction from TCR beta sequences was reported for most subjects. Association of a missense DCLRE1C variant with TCR beta V- and J-gene trimming was reported in a later analysis. Accounts indicate the classifier identified cytomegalovirus status with strong specificity and sensitivity.

On this clone: Its specificity is unknown.

The PCR employed 60 Vbeta primers together with 13 Jbeta primers. Methods used by the authors: An analysis performed later counted roughly 80 million unique TCR beta chains (roughly 11 million of them shared). The protocol was immunoSEQ multiplex PCR, while the TCRdb copy is restricted to in-frame clones and leaves out a portion. V, J and clone size are taken as reported in that table, and D and trimming were inferred from the DNA itself. The sample yields fewer than 85,000 clones, about 79% seen once. This CDR3 comprises 15 residues. V was cut by 5 bases and J by 0 bases, with 13 bases left in between. Germline V gene sequence: CDR1 LNHNV, CDR2 YYDKDF (reference sequence).

The origin of this receptor is an older man in good health and CMV-seropositive. J is TRBJ2-5 and V is TRBV15, with TRBD2 as a possible D gene (6 bases). The sample taken for sequencing was PBMCs. CDR3 coding DNA: TGTGCCACCAGCCTCTCCCGGGAGCACCAAGAGACCCAGTACTTC. Translating gives CATSLSREHQETQYF. Using reference TRBV15 and TRBJ2-5 for the parts outside the CDR3, the full variable domain is DAMVIQNPRYQVTQFGKPVTLSCSQTLNHNVMYWYQQKSSQAPKLLFHYYDKDFNNEADTPDNFQSRRPNTSFCFLDIRSPGLGDTAMYLCATSLSREHQETQYFGPGTRLLVL.